This T cell receptor (beta chain) came from a study of T cell responses to AZD1222 COVID-19 vaccine. Second-dose timings of about 4 or about 12 weeks were pooled. The data were produced by immunoSEQ multiplex PCR, yet TCRdb's version contains in-frame clones alone and is incomplete. The repertoire holds about 130,000 clones, with approximately 92% as singletons. Study-level results: Regions left unmutated in variants are reportedly the target of nearly half of spike-specific TCRs. Two AZD1222 administrations were followed by greater Spike-specific TCR breadth and depth. Most donors were white British and more were female, and clonal diversity was possibly underestimated.

For this clone: Its target is not known.

CDR3 length: 15 residues. Germline values: CDR1 LNHDA, CDR2 SQIVND (reference sequence). Trimming at V came to 7 bases and at J to 4 bases, leaving 7 bases not matched to a gene. This receptor was identified in an adult who received the AZD1222 COVID-19 vaccine. The sample consisted of peripheral blood, taken 28 days after the second AZD1222 dose. The chain carries TRBV19 and TRBJ2-6; 7 bases are shared with TRBD1. In nucleotides, the CDR3 is TGTGCCAGTAAACAACAGGGGAGCGGGGCCAACGTCCTGACTTTC. Protein: CASKQQGSGANVLTF.